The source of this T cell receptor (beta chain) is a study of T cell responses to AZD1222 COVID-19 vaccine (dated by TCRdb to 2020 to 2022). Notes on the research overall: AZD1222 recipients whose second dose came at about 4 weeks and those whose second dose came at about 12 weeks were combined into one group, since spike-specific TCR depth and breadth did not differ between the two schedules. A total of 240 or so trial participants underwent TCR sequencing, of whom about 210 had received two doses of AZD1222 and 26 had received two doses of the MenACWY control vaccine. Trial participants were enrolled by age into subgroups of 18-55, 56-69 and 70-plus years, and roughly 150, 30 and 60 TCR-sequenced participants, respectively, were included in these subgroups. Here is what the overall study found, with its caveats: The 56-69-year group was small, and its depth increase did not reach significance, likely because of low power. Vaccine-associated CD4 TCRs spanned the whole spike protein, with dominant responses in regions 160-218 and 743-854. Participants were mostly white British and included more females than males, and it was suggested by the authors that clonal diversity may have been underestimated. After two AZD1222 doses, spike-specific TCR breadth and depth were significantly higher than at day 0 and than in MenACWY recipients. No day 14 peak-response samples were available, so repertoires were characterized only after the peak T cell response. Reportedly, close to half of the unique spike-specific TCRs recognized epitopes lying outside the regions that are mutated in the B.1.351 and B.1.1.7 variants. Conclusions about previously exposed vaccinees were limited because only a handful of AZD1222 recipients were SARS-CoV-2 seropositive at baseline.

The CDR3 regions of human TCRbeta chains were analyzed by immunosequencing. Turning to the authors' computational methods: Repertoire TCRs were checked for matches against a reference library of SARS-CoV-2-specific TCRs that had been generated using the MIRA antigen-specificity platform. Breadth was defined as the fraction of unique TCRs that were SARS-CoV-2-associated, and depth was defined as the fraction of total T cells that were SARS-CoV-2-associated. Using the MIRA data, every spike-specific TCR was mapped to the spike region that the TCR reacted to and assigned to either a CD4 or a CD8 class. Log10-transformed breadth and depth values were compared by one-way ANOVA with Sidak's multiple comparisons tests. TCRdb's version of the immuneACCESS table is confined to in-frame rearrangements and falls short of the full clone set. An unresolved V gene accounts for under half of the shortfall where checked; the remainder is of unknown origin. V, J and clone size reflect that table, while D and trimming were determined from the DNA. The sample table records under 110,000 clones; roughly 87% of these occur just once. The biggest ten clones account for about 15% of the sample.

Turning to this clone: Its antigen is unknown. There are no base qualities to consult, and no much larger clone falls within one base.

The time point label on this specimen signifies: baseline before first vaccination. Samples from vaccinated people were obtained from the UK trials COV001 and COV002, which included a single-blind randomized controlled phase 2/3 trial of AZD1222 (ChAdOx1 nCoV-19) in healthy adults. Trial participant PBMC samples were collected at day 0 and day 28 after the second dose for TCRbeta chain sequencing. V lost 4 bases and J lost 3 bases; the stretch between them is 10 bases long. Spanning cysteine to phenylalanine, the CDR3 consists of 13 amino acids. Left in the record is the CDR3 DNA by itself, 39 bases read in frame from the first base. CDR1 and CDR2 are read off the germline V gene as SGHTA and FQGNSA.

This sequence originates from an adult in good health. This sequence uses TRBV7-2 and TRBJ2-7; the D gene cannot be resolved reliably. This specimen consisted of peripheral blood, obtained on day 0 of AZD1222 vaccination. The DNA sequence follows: TGTGCCAGCAGCTACGACCATGACTACGAGCAGTACTTC. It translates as CASSYDHDYEQYF.